This T cell receptor beta chain originates from a study of regulatory T cells in long-lasting Graves disease. Study as a whole: Antithyroid drug use was under 3 months in newly diagnosed Graves' patients. Study-level results: Persistent disease preferred TRBV28, TRBJ1-2 and TRBJ2-5.

Both iRepertoire HTBI primers and Arm-PCR of CDR3 regions were used to build the TCR beta libraries. One entry per CDR3 protein results from TCRdb running MiXCR on the multiplex PCR reads. The table has under 700,000 distinct CDR3 sequences, approximately 16% seen once. There are a few counts of this clonotype. What it binds is unknown. Germline V gene data show CDR1 as SGDLS and CDR2 as YYNGEE. The CDR3 runs 13 residues. Trimming took 2 bases from V and 2 from J, leaving 5 bases between them. Time point denoted: newly diagnosed GD, antithyroid drugs for less than 3 months. Preparation of the TCR library used RNA extracted from PBMCs. These records were also assigned to another study, of T cells in Graves' hyperthyroidism and ophthalmopathy.

The V call is TRBV9, the J call TRBJ1-3; no clear D. The sequences come from peripheral blood mononuclear cells (PBMCs), collected at new diagnosis, from a patient treated with antithyroid drugs. The clonotype was recovered from a woman aged 35-60 years with Graves disease. The CDR3 sequence: CASSVGTGNTIYF. CDR3 coding DNA: TGTGCCAGCAGCGTGGGTACTGGAAACACCATATATTTT. The full variable domain, completed using reference TRBV9 and TRBJ1-3, is DSGVTQTPKHLITATGQRVTLRCSPRSGDLSVYWYQQSLDQGLQFLIQYYNGEERAKGNILERFSAQQFPDLHSELNLSSLELGDSALYFCASSVGTGNTIYFGEGSWLTVV.